The 30 T cell receptor beta chains given below trace back to one sample, sequenced in a study of blood T cell repertoires in COVID-19. Assay: immunoSEQ multiplex PCR; the TCRdb copy retains only in-frame clones and omits some. This sample has about 150,000 clones, with 76% found just once. The specimen was peripheral blood. These receptors were obtained from a woman over 75 with acute or convalescent COVID-19.

This clone appeared once. The V and J genes are TRBV4-3 and TRBJ1-4; 7 nucleotides align to TRBD1. From germline, CDR1 is LGHNA and CDR2 YSLEER. The CDR3 consists of 15 residues. V gave up 3 bases and J gave up 3 bases; unmatched junction bases: 4. The CDR3 region has the DNA TGCGCCAGCAGCCAGACCGGGACAGCTAATGAAAAACTGTTTTTT. It specifies CASSQTGTANEKLFF.

The rearrangement joins TRBV2 to TRBJ2-2; perhaps TRBD2 as D (6 bases). CDR1 SNHLY and CDR2 FYNNEI come from the germline V gene. The CDR3 contains 13 residues. V gave up 6 bases and J gave up 8 bases, with 13 bases separating them. The CDR3 here is CASSGLSVGELFF. The DNA for the CDR3 is TGTGCCAGCAGCGGACTATCCGTGGGGGAGCTGTTTTTT.

This chain links TRBV6-5 with TRBJ1-2; 9 bases are shared with TRBD1. V lost 6 bases, J lost 4 bases, and 6 bases stayed unmatched. The CDR3 covers 14 residues. Per the germline V gene, CDR1 is MNHEY and CDR2 is SVGAGI. CDR3 DNA sequence: TGTGCCAGCAGACCCGGGACAGGGCTCTATGGCTACACCTTC. It specifies CASRPGTGLYGYTF.

This clone was recorded only once. V and J are TRBV18 and TRBJ2-5, with 8 bases matching TRBD2. CDR1 and CDR2 (germline): KGHSH, LQKENI. V trimming: 4 bases; J trimming: 3 bases; junction bases outside the gene matches: 7. CDR3 length: 15 amino acids. The CDR3 sequence: CASSLPGLGKETQYF. CDR3 DNA: TGTGCCAGCTCACTGCCGGGACTAGGAAAAGAGACCCAGTACTTC.

The genes are TRBV19 and TRBJ1-5; D is uncertain. The germline V gene encodes CDR1 LNHDA and CDR2 SQIVND (reference sequence). This CDR3 has 16 amino acids. V was pared by 0 bases and J by 3 bases, with 12 bases between. The CDR3 region has the DNA TGTGCCAGTAGTATAGACAGCCGGGTCTTCAATCAGCCCCAGCATTTT. It yields the protein CASSIDSRVFNQPQHF.

This clone was seen more than once but under ten times. The chain recombines TRBV7-8 with TRBJ2-5, with 7 bases fitting TRBD1. Germline lookup yields CDR1 SGHVS and CDR2 FQNEAQ. After removal of 5 bases from V and 12 bases from J, the junction contained 12 bases not matched to a gene. The CDR3 is 13 amino acids. As DNA, the CDR3 is TGTGCCAGCAGCATAACCCTCGGGACAGATAAGTACTTC. It is translated as CASSITLGTDKYF.

In this sample, this clone turned up a few times. The chain uses TRBV7-9 and TRBJ1-2; a weak D match, TRBD1 (5 bases). The CDR3 runs to 13 residues. V was trimmed by 4 bases and J by 4 bases, leaving 10 bases between them. CDR1 and CDR2 (germline): SEHNR, FQNEAQ (reference sequence). The CDR3 is CASSSTESYGYTF. The DNA for the CDR3 is TGTGCCAGCAGCTCGACAGAGAGCTATGGCTACACCTTC.

This clone has a handful of counts. This rearrangement joins TRBV10-3 to TRBJ1-6; 7 nucleotides align to TRBD1. CDR1 is ENHRY, CDR2 SYGVKD, per germline. V was clipped by 4 bases and J by 5 bases; unmatched bases: 5. The CDR3 consists of 15 residues. CDR3 amino acids: CAISGTGVDNSPLHF. The CDR3 DNA reads as TGTGCCATCAGTGGTACAGGGGTGGATAATTCACCCCTCCACTTT.

V and J are TRBV18 and TRBJ1-2; TRBD1 aligns across 8 bases. The CDR3 runs to 14 residues. The V gene's germline CDR1 is KGHSH and CDR2 LQKENI. V gave up 2 bases and J gave up 8 bases; unmatched junction bases: 7. CDR3 DNA: TGTGCCAGCTCACCAATGGACAGGGCGGTAGGCTACACCTTC. Its translation is CASSPMDRAVGYTF.

The J gene is TRBJ2-3, the V gene TRBV6-5; the D gene is possibly TRBD1 (6 bases). Per the germline V gene, CDR1 is MNHEY and CDR2 is SVGAGI. V was trimmed by 8 bases and J by 1 base, leaving 13 bases between them. This CDR3 has 14 amino acids. The CDR3 coding sequence is TGTGCCAGCCGCCTCTGGACAGGCACAGATACGCAGTATTTT. Amino acids: CASRLWTGTDTQYF.

The chain carries TRBV13 and TRBJ1-2; D is ambiguous. Trimming left V 3 bases short and J 2 bases short, with 13 bases between. The CDR3 runs 15 residues. Germline loops: CDR1 PRHDT, CDR2 FYEKMQ (reference sequence). The CDR3 loop reads CASSFNPTENYGYTF. DNA of the CDR3: TGTGCCAGCAGCTTCAATCCCACTGAAAACTATGGCTACACCTTC.

In DNA form, the CDR3 reads TGTGCCAGCAGTGAATATCGAGGGGGCTTCTCCTACGAGCAGTACTTC. The encoded protein is CASSEYRGGFSYEQYF. This chain links TRBV25-1 with TRBJ2-7; 7 nucleotides align to TRBD1. Germline V gives CDR1 MGHDK, CDR2 SYGVNS. This CDR3 comprises 16 residues. V shed 0 bases and J 0 bases; nucleotides not matched to a gene: 5.

CDR3 sequence (DNA): TGTGCCAGCAGTTACCTCAACGGTGCCCGTTCACCCCTCCACTTT. This gives the protein CASSYLNGARSPLHF. V usage is TRBV6-5 and J usage is TRBJ1-6; D not certain. Trimming stripped 2 bases from V and 9 bases from J, with 14 bases between. The CDR3 length is 15 residues. Germline V gives CDR1 MNHEY, CDR2 SVGAGI.

The rearrangement joins TRBV20-1 to TRBJ2-3, with a weak D call TRBD2 (6 bases). Trimming removed 3 bases at V and 2 bases at J, with 9 bases between. Germline CDR1 and CDR2: DFQATT and SNEGSKA (reference sequence). The CDR3 totals 13 residues. The CDR3 DNA reads TGCAGTGCTAGTAGGAGGGCCACAGATACGCAGTATTTT. Translated, it gives CSASRRATDTQYF.

The V and J genes are TRBV18 and TRBJ2-7; D might be TRBD1 (6 bases). This CDR3 has 14 amino acids. CDR1 and CDR2 (germline): KGHSH, LQKENI. Between the trimmed V and J ends, which lost 1 base and 3 bases, there was a span of 10 bases. The CDR3 nucleotides are TGTGCCAGCTCACCACGAGCAGGGGACTACGAGCAGTACTTC. Its protein product is CASSPRAGDYEQYF. The full variable domain, in which reference TRBV18 and TRBJ2-7 provide the parts outside the CDR3, is NAGVMQNPRHLVRRRGQEARLRCSPMKGHSHVYWYRQLPEEGLKFMVYLQKENIIDESGMPKERFSAEFPKEGPSILRIQQVVRGDSAAYFCASSPRAGDYEQYFGPGTRLTVT.

This clone was seen a handful of times. The chain is built from TRBV11-2 and TRBJ2-7, with 11 bases fitting TRBD2. Trimming at V came to 1 base and at J to 4 bases, leaving 3 bases not matched to a gene. CDR3 length equals 15 residues. The germline gives CDR1 SGHAT, CDR2 FQNNGV. The CDR3 here is CASSLVAGGPYEQYF. The CDR3 nucleotides read TGTGCCAGCAGCTTAGTAGCGGGAGGGCCTTACGAGCAGTACTTC. Using reference TRBV11-2 and TRBJ2-7 for the parts outside the CDR3, the full variable domain is EAGVAQSPRYKIIEKRQSVAFWCNPISGHATLYWYQQILGQGPKLLIQFQNNGVVDDSQLPKDRFSAERLKGVDSTLKIQPAKLEDSAVYLCASSLVAGGPYEQYFGPGTRLTVT.

The gene calls are TRBV21-1 and TRBJ2-4; the D call TRBD2 from the table was never checked on the DNA. TRBV21-1 is reported as a pseudogene. CDR3 length: 19 amino acids. The CDR3 sequence is CASSKDLTSGGPYLNIQYF. CDR3 DNA sequence: TGTGCCAGCAGCAAAGATCTGACTAGCGGGGGGCCCTACCTAAACATTCAGTACTTC.

The chain joins TRBV6-1 to TRBJ1-1, with a possible D match to TRBD1 (6 bases). The CDR3 sequence is 12 residues long. Trimming pared 2 bases from V and 12 bases from J, leaving 13 bases between. CDR1 is MNHNS and CDR2 is SASEGT in the germline V gene. CDR3 sequence reads: CASSETHRDTFF. DNA of the CDR3: TGTGCCAGCAGTGAAACCCACCGGGACACTTTCTTT.

The rearrangement uses TRBV18 and TRBJ2-7; 7 bases match TRBD1. After removal of 0 bases from V and 7 bases from J, the junction contained 6 bases not matched to a gene. The CDR3 extends over 14 amino acids. Germline CDR1 and CDR2: KGHSH and LQKENI. CDR3 sequence: CASSPPKGGWEQYF. The CDR3 DNA sequence: TGTGCCAGCTCACCACCGAAAGGGGGCTGGGAGCAGTACTTC.

The chain has TRBV13 and TRBJ2-1, with a weak D call TRBD1 (6 bases). Trimming took off 6 bases at V and 7 bases at J, with 13 bases between the two ends. This CDR3 is 13 amino acids long. In germline, CDR1 is PRHDT, CDR2 FYEKMQ (reference sequence). CDR3 sequence (DNA): TGTGCCAGCAGAATAAGGGGGTGGAATGAGCAGTTCTTC. Translating gives CASRIRGWNEQFF.

CDR3 in DNA: TGCGCCGACGGGAGTGAAGCTTTCTTT. Amino acid sequence: CADGSEAFF. The chain carries TRBV23-1 and TRBJ1-1; no reliable D call. TRBV23-1 is an open reading frame, and its role is uncertain. V lost 11 bases, J lost 7 bases, and 8 bases lay in between. The CDR3 loop spans 9 amino acids.

V gene TRBV19 combines with J gene TRBJ2-2, with a possible D match to TRBD2 (5 bases). Germline loops: CDR1 LNHDA, CDR2 SQIVND (reference sequence). The CDR3 has 16 residues. Trimming took 6 bases from V and 5 from J, leaving 19 bases between them. CDR3 protein: CASSHRPGSRTGELFF. The CDR3 DNA sequence: TGTGCCAGTAGCCACCGTCCGGGAAGTAGGACCGGGGAGCTGTTTTTT.

The J gene is TRBJ2-4, the V gene TRBV3-1 (or the pseudogene TRBV3-2), with a tentative D call TRBD2 (7 bases). The V gene's germline CDR1 is LGHDT and CDR2 YNNKEL (reference sequence). The CDR3 has 17 residues. Trimming took off 3 bases at V and 3 bases at J, with 18 bases between the two ends. The CDR3 nucleotides are TGTGCCAGCAGCCAGGCCCCGGGGGGCCAGGGCAAAAACATTCAGTACTTC. As protein: CASSQAPGGQGKNIQYF.

This clone was observed a few times. The rearrangement uses TRBV15 and TRBJ1-2; no firm D call. V was trimmed by 0 bases and J by 3 bases, leaving 8 bases between them. CDR3 length: 14 residues. Germline CDR1 is LNHNV and CDR2 is YYDKDF (reference sequence). CDR3 sequence (DNA): TGTGCCACCAGCAGAGAGAGAGGGCACTATGGCTACACCTTC. Amino acid sequence: CATSRERGHYGYTF.

This CDR3 reads CASSPAPPRVNTEAFF. CDR3 nucleotide sequence: TGTGCCAGCTCACCAGCCCCGCCCCGAGTTAACACTGAAGCTTTCTTT. The chain couples TRBV18 to TRBJ1-1; no firm D call. The V gene lost 2 bases and the J gene lost 2 bases, with 15 bases spanning the gap. The germline gives CDR1 KGHSH, CDR2 LQKENI. The length of the CDR3 is 16 residues.

The V and J genes are TRBV7-8 and TRBJ2-7, with TRBD2 matching 11 bases. The CDR3 length is 16 residues. CDR1 is SGHVS, CDR2 FQNEAQ, per germline. Losses at the gene ends were 2 bases for V and 4 bases for J; bases not matched to a gene: 7. The CDR3 sequence: CASSLILAGGSYEQYF. The CDR3 coding sequence is TGTGCCAGCAGCTTAATTCTAGCGGGGGGTTCGTACGAGCAGTACTTC.

This chain uses TRBV2 with TRBJ2-7; TRBD2 matches at 7 bases. The junction had 9 bases not matched to a gene; V was cut back by 6 bases and J by 4 bases. The CDR3 is 14 residues long. Germline V gene lookup returns CDR1 SNHLY and CDR2 FYNNEI. CDR3 sequence (DNA): TGTGCCAGCAGCGTAGAGCGGGAATCGTACGAGCAGTACTTC. Protein product: CASSVERESYEQYF.

DNA for the CDR3: TGTGCCAGCAGCTTAGGGCGGAAGCGGGAGAACTTGGAGACCCAGTACTTC. It yields the protein CASSLGRKRENLETQYF. This chain links TRBV7-8 with TRBJ2-5; TRBD2 matches at 8 bases. Germline CDR1 is SGHVS and CDR2 is FQNEAQ. The V and J ends lost 1 base and 5 bases, in that order; junction bases with no gene match: 12. This CDR3 is built from 17 residues.

The rearrangement links TRBV3-1 (or the pseudogene TRBV3-2) to TRBJ2-3; 13 bases align to TRBD2. J was trimmed by 3 bases and V by 1 base; bases with no gene match: 4. Per the germline V gene, CDR1 is LGHDT and CDR2 is YNNKEL (reference sequence). The CDR3 spans 17 residues. The CDR3 here is CASSQAPGLAGTDTQYF. The DNA for the CDR3 is TGTGCCAGCAGCCAAGCCCCGGGACTAGCGGGAACAGATACGCAGTATTTT.

Concerning this clone: This sample includes further DNA sequences coding for the same CDR3. The gene calls are TRBV5-1 and TRBJ1-2, with D unresolved. CDR3 length: 13 residues. Trimming left V 0 bases short and J 5 bases short, with 8 bases between. CDR1 and CDR2 (germline): SGHRS, YFSETQ. CDR3 sequence reads: CASSLGQIYGYTF. The CDR3 DNA reads TGCGCCAGCAGCTTGGGTCAGATATATGGCTACACCTTC.